The 20 T cell receptor beta chains below were found in one sample sequenced in a study of PD-1 blockade in classical Hodgkin lymphoma (dated by TCRdb to 2018 to 2021). Libraries came from the immunoSEQ multiplex PCR assay. Entries here come from immuneACCESS through TCRdb and include only in-frame sequences with V and J called. Some clones fail to appear in such tables; in the studies checked, an unresolved V gene covers under half of the shortfall, and the cause of the remainder is unknown. In this sample the table shows approximately 52,000 clones, around nine tenths of which occur a single time. The top ten clonotypes cover approximately 6.9% of the sample. This specimen's time point label, per the study, means: cycle 4 day 1 (C4D1), after about 6 weeks of nivolumab. All trial patients had relapsed after autologous stem cell transplantation, with cohorts A, B and C differing in prior brentuximab vedotin exposure.

Sequenced material: peripheral blood mononuclear cells (PBMCs), taken before the fourth cycle of nivolumab. All receptors derive from a human donor with classical Hodgkin lymphoma.

This clone has only one observation. The V call is TRBV25-1, the J call TRBJ2-3; 12 bases align to TRBD2. The CDR3 contains 18 residues. The junction had 10 bases not matched to a gene; V was cut back by 5 bases and J by 1 base. Germline V gene lookup returns CDR1 MGHDK and CDR2 SYGVNS. CDR3 sequence reads: CASSILAGGPRGTDTQYF. For the CDR3, the DNA is TGTGCCAGCAGTATCCTAGCGGGAGGGCCGAGGGGCACAGATACGCAGTATTTT.

This chain joins TRBV19 and TRBJ1-1; 8 nucleotides match TRBD1. CDR3 size: 15 residues. J gave up 4 bases and V 4 bases, and 8 bases lay outside the gene matches. The V gene's germline CDR1 is LNHDA and CDR2 SQIVND (reference sequence). The CDR3 loop is CASSTQGARSTEAFF. The CDR3 coding sequence is TGTGCCAGTAGTACCCAGGGGGCTCGGAGCACTGAAGCTTTCTTT.

The chain couples TRBV2 to TRBJ2-7; TRBD1 agrees at 7 bases. This CDR3 has 14 residues. J was trimmed by 0 bases and V by 5 bases; bases with no gene match: 4. Germline V gene data show CDR1 as SNHLY and CDR2 as FYNNEI. The CDR3 nucleotides read TGTGCCAGCAGTAGGACAGGAGCCTCCTACGAGCAGTACTTC. Its translation is CASSRTGASYEQYF.

The chain uses TRBV28 and TRBJ2-1; D unresolved. The germline gives CDR1 MDHEN, CDR2 SYDVKM. V was shortened by 4 bases and J by 8 bases, with 6 bases between the two germline ends. The length of the CDR3 is 11 residues. CDR3: CASSSTDEQFF. The CDR3 coding sequence is TGTGCCAGCAGTTCCACCGATGAGCAGTTCTTC.

The CDR3 region has the DNA TGTGCCAGCTCAACACGGGGACAGGGCGCCGACGAGCAGTACTTC. It specifies CASSTRGQGADEQYF. The chain carries TRBV18 and TRBJ2-7, with TRBD1 matching 9 bases. J lost 5 bases, V lost 5 bases, and 10 bases had no gene match. Germline V gene lookup returns CDR1 KGHSH and CDR2 LQKENI. The CDR3 totals 15 residues. Complete variable domain (other parts from reference TRBV18 and TRBJ2-7): NAGVMQNPRHLVRRRGQEARLRCSPMKGHSHVYWYRQLPEEGLKFMVYLQKENIIDESGMPKERFSAEFPKEGPSILRIQQVVRGDSAAYFCASSTRGQGADEQYFGPGTRLTVT.

The chain links TRBV6-5 to TRBJ2-7; D gene ambiguous. The CDR3 sequence is 11 residues long. Germline assignment: CDR1 MNHEY and CDR2 SVGAGI. V lost 5 bases, J lost 2 bases, and 4 bases lay in between. CDR3 sequence: CASSTPYEQYF. The CDR3 DNA reads as TGTGCCAGCAGTACACCCTACGAGCAGTACTTC.

The chain carries TRBV7-8 and TRBJ1-2; 8 bases map to TRBD1. Germline V gives CDR1 SGHVS, CDR2 FQNEAQ. This CDR3 spans 16 amino acids. V shed 5 bases, J shed 1 base, and the junction held 9 bases outside the gene matches. CDR3 loop: CASSRSPGQDNYGYTF. CDR3 coding DNA: TGTGCCAGCAGCCGATCCCCGGGACAGGATAACTATGGCTACACCTTC.

The V and J genes are TRBV7-9 and TRBJ1-2; 11 bases fit TRBD1. This CDR3 comprises 14 residues. V gave up 5 bases and J gave up 5 bases; unmatched junction bases: 4. Germline CDR1 is SEHNR and CDR2 is FQNEAQ (reference sequence). CDR3 residues: CASSHGTGGYGYTF. In DNA form, the CDR3 reads TGTGCCAGCAGCCACGGGACAGGGGGATATGGCTACACCTTC.

This clone has a single count. V gene TRBV27 combines with J gene TRBJ1-1, with 9 bases identical to TRBD1. Germline CDR1 reads MNHEY; CDR2 reads SMNVEV (reference sequence). This CDR3 is built from 20 residues. V was clipped by 0 bases and J by 0 bases; unmatched bases: 14. The CDR3 is CASSLSPPSGQGYVNTEAFF. CDR3 sequence (DNA): TGTGCCAGCAGTTTATCACCGCCCTCGGGACAGGGTTACGTGAACACTGAAGCTTTCTTT.

The V gene is TRBV7-2, the J gene TRBJ1-5; possible D gene TRBD1, 5 bases. The V end was cut by 4 bases, the J end by 1 base, with 8 bases between. Germline V lookup: CDR1 SGHTA, CDR2 FQGNSA. This CDR3 spans 14 amino acids. CDR3 DNA: TGTGCCAGCAGCTGGCAGGGCAGCAATCAGCCCCAGCATTTT. Protein product: CASSWQGSNQPQHF.

The chain's CDR3 is CASSAKRQLSTDTQYF. The CDR3, as DNA: TGTGCCAGTAGTGCTAAACGACAGCTAAGCACAGATACGCAGTATTTT. This chain joins TRBV19 and TRBJ2-3; perhaps TRBD1 as D (5 bases). The CDR3 has 16 amino acids. Trimming took off 5 bases at V and 0 bases at J, with 15 bases between the two ends. Germline V CDR1 and CDR2: LNHDA, SQIVND (reference sequence).

In this sample, this clone turned up a few times. This chain links TRBV7-9 with TRBJ1-1; D uncertain. The ends were cut back, 0 bases at V and 0 bases at J, with 2 bases in the middle. This CDR3 is 13 amino acids long. In germline, CDR1 is SEHNR, CDR2 FQNEAQ (reference sequence). CDR3 sequence (DNA): TGTGCCAGCAGCTTAGCCCTGAACACTGAAGCTTTCTTT. This translates into CASSLALNTEAFF.

The chain recombines TRBV12-5 with TRBJ2-3; TRBD1 matches at 9 bases. The CDR3 is 18 residues long. Germline V gives CDR1 LGHNT, CDR2 FRNRAP. V trimming: 2 bases; J trimming: 2 bases; junction bases outside the gene matches: 11. The CDR3 loop reads CASGLTPGQGLFTDTQYF. CDR3 DNA: TGTGCTAGTGGTTTGACTCCGGGACAGGGACTGTTCACAGATACGCAGTATTTT.

CDR3 in amino acids: CASSLAGVNEQFF. CDR3 nucleotide sequence: TGTGCCAGCAGTTTAGCGGGAGTTAATGAGCAGTTCTTC. The chain recombines TRBV27 with TRBJ2-1; 7 nucleotides align to TRBD2. Germline trimming cut 2 bases from V and 7 bases from J; bases unmatched to any gene: 2. This CDR3 contains 13 residues. Germline assignment: CDR1 MNHEY and CDR2 SMNVEV (reference sequence).

This clone was observed a single time. This chain links TRBV18 with TRBJ2-5; D unclear. The CDR3 length is 15 residues. Germline assignment: CDR1 KGHSH and CDR2 LQKENI. V shed 4 bases and J shed 2 bases, with 14 bases lying between them. The CDR3 here is CASSQPADLQETQYF. For the CDR3, the DNA is TGTGCCAGCTCACAACCCGCGGACCTTCAAGAGACCCAGTACTTC. The full variable domain, rest sourced from reference TRBV18 and TRBJ2-5, is NAGVMQNPRHLVRRRGQEARLRCSPMKGHSHVYWYRQLPEEGLKFMVYLQKENIIDESGMPKERFSAEFPKEGPSILRIQQVVRGDSAAYFCASSQPADLQETQYFGPGTRLLVL.

The J gene is TRBJ1-6, the V gene TRBV15; no reliable D call. The germline V and J ends were trimmed by 0 bases and 4 bases, with 4 bases remaining between them. CDR1 is LNHNV and CDR2 is YYDKDF in the germline V gene (reference sequence). The CDR3 loop spans 14 amino acids. CDR3 nucleotides: TGTGCCACCAGCAGAGAACAGTATAATTCACCCCTCCACTTT. Protein sequence: CATSREQYNSPLHF. The full variable domain, with the rest looked up from reference TRBV15 and TRBJ1-6, is DAMVIQNPRYQVTQFGKPVTLSCSQTLNHNVMYWYQQKSSQAPKLLFHYYDKDFNNEADTPDNFQSRRPNTSFCFLDIRSPGLGDTAMYLCATSREQYNSPLHFGNGTRLTVT.

This rearrangement joins TRBV4-2 to TRBJ2-7; D uncertain. CDR3 size: 21 residues. Between the trimmed V and J ends, which lost 2 bases and 0 bases, there was a span of 29 bases. Looked up from germline, CDR1 is LGHNA and CDR2 is YNFKEQ. For the CDR3, the DNA is TGTGCCAGCAGCCAAAAGACCCCGACGCCTCTAAGCAAGATAAGCTCCTACGAGCAGTACTTC. Residues: CASSQKTPTPLSKISSYEQYF.

The chain carries TRBV7-8 and TRBJ1-4; D is perhaps TRBD1 (5 bases). V was cut by 1 base and J by 5 bases, with 11 bases left in between. This CDR3 spans 15 amino acids. Germline V gene sequence: CDR1 SGHVS, CDR2 FQNEAQ. The CDR3 region is CASSLDGGPNEKLFF. The CDR3 DNA reads TGTGCCAGCAGCTTAGATGGGGGACCGAATGAAAAACTGTTTTTT. The full variable domain, rest sourced from reference TRBV7-8 and TRBJ1-4, is GAGVSQSPRYKVAKRGQDVALRCDPISGHVSLFWYQQALGQGPEFLTYFQNEAQLDKSGLPSDRFFAERPEGSVSTLKIQRTQQEDSAVYLCASSLDGGPNEKLFFGSGTQLSVL.

This clone has only one observation. CDR3 sequence: CASSHSGKSSYEQYF. CDR3 in DNA: TGTGCCAGCAGCCACAGCGGGAAGAGCTCCTACGAGCAGTACTTC. This chain joins TRBV11-2 and TRBJ2-7; 7 nucleotides agree with TRBD2. The CDR3 covers 15 residues. The germline V gene encodes CDR1 SGHAT and CDR2 FQNNGV. V trimming: 5 bases; J trimming: 0 bases; junction bases outside the gene matches: 7.

This clone turned up a few times. The rearrangement links TRBV7-9 to TRBJ1-1, with TRBD1 matching over 8 bases. The CDR3 runs 14 residues. Trimming took 3 bases from V and 1 from J; bases not matched to a gene: 1. Germline CDR1 is SEHNR and CDR2 is FQNEAQ (reference sequence). Here the CDR3 DNA reads TGTGCCAGCAGCTTCACAGGGGGGAACACTGAAGCTTTCTTT. Protein product: CASSFTGGNTEAFF.